The 19 T cell receptor beta chains below come from one sample, sequenced in a study of blood T cells in healthy people across ages. Next came a second PCR, run for roughly 6 to 11 cycles, which used a sample-barcoded 5' primer along with a J-beta primer mix. TCRdb itself ran the 5' RACE reads through MiXCR, one entry per CDR3 protein. The top ten hold roughly a fifth of the sample, which has just under 750,000 distinct CDR3 sequences, 22% seen once. The sample comprised blood. The receptors were gathered from a man between 65 and 85 years old in good health.

The chain carries TRBV4-1 and TRBJ1-6; D is undetermined. Trimming removed 0 bases from V and 13 bases from J, with 7 bases in between. Germline V gene sequence: CDR1 MGHRA, CDR2 YSYEKL. This CDR3 spans 12 amino acids. The CDR3 DNA sequence: TGCGCCAGCAGCCAAGAGGTACAGCCCCTCCACTTT. This codes for CASSQEVQPLHF.

The chain is built from TRBV28 and TRBJ1-1; D is possibly TRBD1 (6 bases). This CDR3 comprises 16 residues. V lost 1 base and J lost 1, with 13 bases in between. The germline CDR1 and CDR2 sequences are MDHEN and SYDVKM. The CDR3 DNA sequence: TGTGCCAGCAGTTTATTTTCCAGGGGCTCGAACACTGAAGCTTTCTTT. Residues: CASSLFSRGSNTEAFF.

This clonotype has only a few counts. This chain links TRBV4-1 with TRBJ2-5; a weak D match, TRBD2 (6 bases). The germline V gene encodes CDR1 MGHRA and CDR2 YSYEKL. V gave up 3 bases and J gave up 11 bases, with 19 bases separating them. The CDR3 has 14 amino acids. CDR3 in amino acids: CASSQGLRGREQYF. The CDR3 DNA is TGCGCCAGCAGCCAGGGGCTTCGGGGTCGGGAGCAGTACTTC.

This clonotype was seen only once. The rearrangement joins TRBV28 to TRBJ1-4, with D perhaps TRBD1 (6 bases). The CDR3 consists of 14 residues. Germline V gene sequence: CDR1 MDHEN, CDR2 SYDVKM. V lost 3 bases, J lost 7 bases, and 12 bases lay in between. In DNA form, the CDR3 reads TGTGCCAGCAGTTTCAGGGGAAATACTGAAAAACTGTTTTTT. Its protein product is CASSFRGNTEKLFF.

The V and J genes are TRBV29-1 and TRBJ1-4, with D perhaps matching TRBD1 (5 bases). Germline V lookup: CDR1 SQVTM, CDR2 ANQGSEA. This CDR3 comprises 14 residues. V was pared by 2 bases and J by 4 bases, with 11 bases between. Written as DNA, the CDR3 is TGCAGCGTTGAACCCAGGGAGGGTAATGAAAAACTGTTTTTT. It is translated as CSVEPREGNEKLFF.

The chain uses TRBV2 and TRBJ2-1; D ambiguous. The CDR3 spans 12 residues. The germline CDR1 and CDR2 sequences are SNHLY and FYNNEI. Trimming took off 6 bases at V and 3 bases at J, with 6 bases between the two ends. In DNA, the CDR3 is TGTGCCAGCAGGACAAACTACAATGAGCAGTTCTTC. Its translation is CASRTNYNEQFF.

The chain recombines TRBV6-5 with TRBJ1-2; D not resolved. The CDR3 totals 11 residues. The V gene lost 10 bases and the J gene lost 3 bases, with 9 bases spanning the gap. Germline values: CDR1 MNHEY, CDR2 SVGAGI. The CDR3 DNA sequence: TGTGCCACCAGGAGGGACTATGGCTACACCTTC. This encodes CATRRDYGYTF.

This clonotype was recorded a few times. The chain recombines TRBV6-5 with TRBJ2-5; tentatively, D is TRBD2 (6 bases). V was cut by 7 bases and J by 5 bases, with 17 bases left in between. CDR3 length: 14 amino acids. Germline lookup yields CDR1 MNHEY and CDR2 SVGAGI. DNA of the CDR3: TGTGCCAGCACCCGAGGAGGGAGTGGCGAGACCCAGTACTTC. Amino acids: CASTRGGSGETQYF.

The chain joins TRBV20-1 to TRBJ2-1, with 12 bases fitting TRBD2. The CDR3 extends over 17 amino acids. Trimming cost V 5 bases and J 1 base; bases outside gene matches: 9. Germline V CDR1 and CDR2: DFQATT, SNEGSKA (reference sequence). The CDR3 DNA is TGCAGTGCTCCCGGGACTAGCGGGTATAGGTCCTACAATGAGCAGTTCTTC. Translation gives CSAPGTSGYRSYNEQFF.

The chain employs TRBV9 and TRBJ2-1; 7 bases agree with TRBD1. After removal of 4 bases from V and 1 base from J, the junction contained 8 bases not matched to a gene. CDR1 is SGDLS, CDR2 YYNGEE, per germline. There are 16 residues in the CDR3. The CDR3 sequence is CASSPRTGKSYNEQFF. For the CDR3, the DNA is TGTGCCAGCAGCCCCCGGACAGGTAAATCCTACAATGAGCAGTTCTTC.

The chain is built from TRBV28 and TRBJ1-5; D is unresolved. Germline CDR1 MDHEN, CDR2 SYDVKM. Deletions cut 5 bases from V and 6 bases from J, with 8 bases between. The CDR3 consists of 12 residues. The CDR3 DNA reads as TGTGCCAGCAGTCGTTGGGGTCAGCCCCAGCATTTT. Its translation is CASSRWGQPQHF.

This chain links TRBV3-1 with TRBJ2-5; TRBD2 matches at 11 bases. The end of the DNA fits TRBJ2-1 better, so the J call may be wrong. The CDR3 contains 17 residues. CDR1 is LGHDT, CDR2 YNNKEL, per germline (reference sequence). CDR3 in amino acids: CASSQDLAGGLYNEQFF. The CDR3 DNA reads TGTGCCAGCAGCCAAGATCTAGCGGGAGGCCTATACAATGAGCAGTTCTTC.

The chain joins TRBV6-2 or TRBV6-3 to TRBJ2-7; 12 bases align to TRBD2. The DNA end lines up better with TRBJ2-1; the J call may be wrong. Germline-derived CDR1 and CDR2 are MNHEY and SVGEGT. The CDR3 sequence is 15 residues long. CDR3 in DNA: TGTGCCAGCAGTCCCCTAGCGGGAGGGCAGAATGAGCAGTTCTTC. Encoded protein: CASSPLAGGQNEQFF.

This sequence joins TRBV2 and TRBJ2-3; D tentatively reads TRBD1 or TRBD2 (6 bases each). CDR3 length: 16 residues. Germline lookup yields CDR1 SNHLY and CDR2 FYNNEI. Trimming took off 0 bases at V and 6 bases at J, with 16 bases between the two ends. CDR3 sequence reads: CASSEARPGAGDTQYF. DNA for the CDR3: TGTGCCAGCAGTGAAGCGCGTCCGGGGGCGGGGGATACGCAGTATTTT.

The table lists this clonotype with a few counts. The gene calls are TRBV28 and TRBJ2-7; D is ambiguous. Germline values: CDR1 MDHEN, CDR2 SYDVKM. Trimming removed 7 bases at V and 4 bases at J, with 5 bases between. There are 10 residues in the CDR3. CDR3 nucleotides: TGTGCCAGCAAATCGTACGAGCAGTACTTC. Amino acid sequence: CASKSYEQYF.

The V gene is TRBV24-1, the J gene TRBJ2-3; 9 nucleotides line up with TRBD1. V was clipped by 4 bases and J by 4 bases; unmatched bases: 8. Germline CDR1 KGHDR, CDR2 SFDVKD. The CDR3 is made up of 16 amino acids. DNA of the CDR3: TGTGCCACCAGTGACTCGCGGGACAGGGTTGCAGATACGCAGTATTTT. As protein: CATSDSRDRVADTQYF.

This clonotype was found a few times. V gene TRBV7-2 combines with J gene TRBJ2-4; possibly TRBD1 for D (7 bases). V was pared by 1 base and J by 9 bases, with 16 bases between. This CDR3 is built from 15 residues. Germline lookup yields CDR1 SGHTA and CDR2 FQGNSA. This CDR3 reads CASSLGAGRGPIQYF. DNA of the CDR3: TGTGCCAGCAGCTTAGGGGCGGGAAGGGGGCCCATTCAGTACTTC.

The V call is TRBV18, the J call TRBJ1-5; D is possibly TRBD1 (5 bases). Germline CDR1 is KGHSH and CDR2 is LQKENI. V was cut by 5 bases and J by 8 bases, with 16 bases left in between. The CDR3 loop spans 14 amino acids. CDR3 residues: CASSSNSGGEPQHF. CDR3 DNA sequence: TGTGCCAGCTCATCGAACAGTGGGGGTGAGCCCCAGCATTTT.

This clonotype showed up just a few times. This chain connects TRBV7-8 to TRBJ2-7; a weak D match, TRBD2 (5 bases). The CDR3 extends over 14 amino acids. The germline V gene has CDR1 SGHVS and CDR2 FQNEAQ. V dropped 3 bases and J dropped 4 bases, with 13 bases sitting between them. The CDR3, as DNA: TGTGCCAGCAGCTTGGACCGTCCGGGATACGAGCAGTACTTC. This sequence encodes CASSLDRPGYEQYF.